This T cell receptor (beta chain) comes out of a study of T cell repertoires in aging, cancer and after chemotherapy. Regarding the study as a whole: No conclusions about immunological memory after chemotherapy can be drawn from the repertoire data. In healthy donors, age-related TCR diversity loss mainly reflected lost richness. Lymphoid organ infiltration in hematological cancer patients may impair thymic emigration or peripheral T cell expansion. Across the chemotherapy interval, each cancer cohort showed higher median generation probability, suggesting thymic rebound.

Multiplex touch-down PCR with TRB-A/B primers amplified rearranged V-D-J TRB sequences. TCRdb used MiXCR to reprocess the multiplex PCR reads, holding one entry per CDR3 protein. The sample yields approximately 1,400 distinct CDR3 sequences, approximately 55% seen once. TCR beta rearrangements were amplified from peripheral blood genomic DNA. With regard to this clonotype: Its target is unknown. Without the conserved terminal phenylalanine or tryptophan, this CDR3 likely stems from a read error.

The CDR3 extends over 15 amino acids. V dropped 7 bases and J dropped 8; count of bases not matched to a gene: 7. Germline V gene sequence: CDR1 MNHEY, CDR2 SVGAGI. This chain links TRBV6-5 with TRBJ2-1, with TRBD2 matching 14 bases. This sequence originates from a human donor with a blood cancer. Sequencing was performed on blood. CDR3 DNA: TGTGCCAGCACCCGGACTAGCGGGGGGTGGGATGAGCAGTTCTCC. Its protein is CASTRTSGGWDEQFS.